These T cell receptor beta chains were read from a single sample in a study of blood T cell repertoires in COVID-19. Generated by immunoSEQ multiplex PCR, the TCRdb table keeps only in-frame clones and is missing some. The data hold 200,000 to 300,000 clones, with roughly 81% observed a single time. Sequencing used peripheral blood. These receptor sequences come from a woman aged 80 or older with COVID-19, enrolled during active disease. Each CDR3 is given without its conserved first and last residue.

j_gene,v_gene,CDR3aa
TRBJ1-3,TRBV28,ASSPGTEVSGNTIY
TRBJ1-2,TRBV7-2,ASSLQQGWGYT
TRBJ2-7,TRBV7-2,ASSLSYRSLYEQY
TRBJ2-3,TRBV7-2,ASSSRLAGTDTQY
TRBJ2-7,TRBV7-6,ASSPRVGEQY
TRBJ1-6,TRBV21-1,ASRTGTGDSPLH
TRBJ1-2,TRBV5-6,ASSFGRANYGYT
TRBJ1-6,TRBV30,AWSPGNNSPLH
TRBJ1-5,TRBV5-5,ASSSPDSNQPQH
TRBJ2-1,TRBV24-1,AIRGGRAGEQF
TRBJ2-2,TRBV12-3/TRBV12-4,ASTLFTGELF
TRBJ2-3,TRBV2,ASSMDRGGPDTQY
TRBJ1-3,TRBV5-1,ASSQTVGGNTIY
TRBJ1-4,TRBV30,AWGRNNEKLF
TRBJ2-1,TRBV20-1,RLAGGNEQF
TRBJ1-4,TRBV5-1,ASSSTGAFNEKLF
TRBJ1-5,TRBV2,ASRVQGNQPQH
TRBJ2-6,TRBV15,ATSRVPGGAGANVLT
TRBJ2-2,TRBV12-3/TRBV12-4,ASREFQIGELF
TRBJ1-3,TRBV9,ASSGSGRNTIY
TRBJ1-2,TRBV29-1,SVWTGERGYT
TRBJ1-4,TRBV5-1,ASSFQGGGEKLF